This T cell receptor (beta chain) is from a study of T cell responses to AZD1222 COVID-19 vaccine. General observations from the study: The study found vaccine-associated CD4 TCRs spanning spike, dominant at 160-218 and 743-854. Increases in Spike-specific TCR breadth and depth were seen after two AZD1222 doses.

Profiled with immunoSEQ multiplex PCR; TCRdb holds only in-frame clones, not every one. The table shows around 120,000 clones, with about nine tenths occurring only once. This clone was seen a few times. Its antigen is not identified. The sample here was peripheral blood, taken 28 days after the second AZD1222 dose. This clonotype originated in an adult who received the AZD1222 COVID-19 vaccine.

CDR3 bases: TGTGCCAGCAGTCCAACCCCCACAGGGAACTATGGCTACACCTTC. Translated: CASSPTPTGNYGYTF. V is TRBV27 and J is TRBJ1-2; D is possibly TRBD1 (6 bases). Germline V gene lookup returns CDR1 MNHEY and CDR2 SMNVEV (reference sequence). This CDR3 has 15 amino acids. V was clipped by 5 bases and J by 2 bases, with 15 bases between them.